This T cell receptor (beta chain) was profiled in a study of beta chain features in type 1 diabetes (dated by TCRdb to about 2018). Regarding the study in general: No differences in mean age, gender distribution, total cell number or subset yield were found between patients and healthy donors. A total of roughly 99 million sorted cells were examined across all samples, and the number of cells per subset was strongly correlated with RNA yield. In the study, TCRB repertoires of sorted circulating CD4+ T cell subsets from recently diagnosed type 1 diabetes patients were compared with those of matched healthy donors. Whereas all 30 or so donors provided naive and central memory subsets, regulatory and stem cell-like memory subsets were isolated from just 8 patients and about eight healthy donors.

In this sample, this clone turned up a few times. The antigen it recognizes is unknown. No base-level quality is on record; no much larger clone is a single base apart. The investigation overall reported the following: PCR might favor shorter templates, but patient and control samples were amplified and corrected together, so any skew would affect both groups equally. In all four CD4+ subsets, TCRB CDR3 length was moderately but significantly shorter in type 1 diabetes patients. Because cDNA was sequenced instead of genomic DNA, highly expressing activated cells could be over-represented, though the groups showed no difference in activation or CD3 levels. Naive, central memory and regulatory TCRB repertoires appeared to be more alike among patients than among healthy donors. Only small numbers of individuals were included in the HLA sub-analyses, which left unresolved whether HLA type had any influence on TCRB rearrangement. At VDJ recombination sites, patients with type 1 diabetes made fewer insertions and deleted more nucleotides, a pattern implying thymic rearrangement abnormalities.

All of the isolated RNA was reverse transcribed with the High Capacity cDNA Reverse Transcription Kit, so expressed TCRB transcripts were sequenced. Deep immunoSEQ sequencing was applied to naive, central memory and regulatory T cell samples, giving an average of roughly 3.5 million total reads per sample. After sorted cells were lysed in RLT buffer, RNA was extracted with DNase-treated RNeasy Micro or Mini kits, with the choice depending on cell number. Each cell subset was processed separately to prevent cross-contamination, with patient and healthy donor samples processed together. The immunoSEQ multiplex PCR was used to amplify TCRB sequences from cDNA, yielding 87-bp fragments that span the CDR3 region. Sequencing of the amplicons was done on the Illumina HiSeq platform. From the authors' description of their analysis: PCR bias was computationally corrected using synthetic template baselines, reads within Hamming distance 2 were collapsed, and singletons that could not be merged were discarded. By aligning reads against IMGT, V, D and J genes, CDR3 length, and insertions or deletions at six rearrangement sites were assigned. Within each subset, clonotype counts were normalized to sorted cell number, after which true diversity and Gini coefficients were computed with the tcR R package. The overlap coefficient, calculated on TCRB nucleotide sequences, was used to quantify repertoire sharing. Out-of-frame TCRB sequences from naive cells were analyzed as a proxy for the pre-selection repertoire. TCRdb limited this immuneACCESS table to in-frame rearrangements with V and J called. A share of clones is missing; checked studies link under half to unresolved V genes, and the rest is unexplained. V, J and clone size are taken as reported in that table, and D and trimming were inferred from the DNA itself. This sample is represented by approximately 240,000 clones; 16% of them were singletons. The ten largest clones represent less than 0.09% of the sample.

A single peripheral blood draw of about 116 mL on average was collected from each donor into heparinised tubes. A BD FACSAria II was used to sort naive, central memory, regulatory and stem cell-like memory CD4+ T cells with a panel that included CD45RO, CCR7, CD25, CD127, CD95 and CD27. All sorted populations exceeded 95% purity. Right away, PBMCs were isolated by Lymphoprep density gradient centrifugation and were stained directly, with no culture step. To minimize batch effects, samples were stained and sorted in pairs, one healthy donor with one patient per experiment. From the cysteine through the phenylalanine, the CDR3 covers 11 amino acids. Only the CDR3 DNA stays, 33 bases, in frame from base 1. The germline V gene (reference sequence) provides CDR1 SEHNR and CDR2 FQNEAQ. V is pared back by 3 bases and J by 12 bases, with 12 bases lying between the germline termini.

Recombination linked TRBV7-9 to TRBJ2-7, and perhaps TRBD2 as D gene, on 5 matching bases. Sample: naive CD4+ T cells from blood. What this sample's cell subset or site label stands for: true naive CD4+ T cells. The source is a man younger than 45 with type 1 diabetes. The CDR3 has the sequence CASSFGLLGYF. In nucleotide form, the sequence is TGTGCCAGCAGCTTCGGACTCCTCGGGTACTTC.